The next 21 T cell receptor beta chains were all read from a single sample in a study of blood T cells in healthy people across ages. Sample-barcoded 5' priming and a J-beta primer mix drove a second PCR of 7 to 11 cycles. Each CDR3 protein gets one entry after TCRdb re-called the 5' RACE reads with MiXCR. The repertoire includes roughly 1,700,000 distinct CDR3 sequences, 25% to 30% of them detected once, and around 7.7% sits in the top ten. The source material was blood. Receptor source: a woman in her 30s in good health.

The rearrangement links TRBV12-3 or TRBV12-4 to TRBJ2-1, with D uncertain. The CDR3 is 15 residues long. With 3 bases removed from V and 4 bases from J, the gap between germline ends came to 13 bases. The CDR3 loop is CASSFILGGYNEQFF. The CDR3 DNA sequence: TGTGCCAGCAGTTTTATCCTAGGTGGGTACAATGAGCAGTTCTTC.

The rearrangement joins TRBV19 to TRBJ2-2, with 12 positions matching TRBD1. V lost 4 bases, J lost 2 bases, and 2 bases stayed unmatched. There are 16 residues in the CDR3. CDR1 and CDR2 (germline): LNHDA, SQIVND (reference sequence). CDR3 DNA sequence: TGTGCCAGTAGTACAGGGACAGGGGGCAACACCGGGGAGCTGTTTTTT. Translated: CASSTGTGGNTGELFF.

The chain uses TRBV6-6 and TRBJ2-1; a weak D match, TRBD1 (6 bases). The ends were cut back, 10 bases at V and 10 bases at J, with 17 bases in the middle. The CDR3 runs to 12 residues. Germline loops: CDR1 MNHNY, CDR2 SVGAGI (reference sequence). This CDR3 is CATGEPRWEQFF. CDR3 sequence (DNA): TGTGCCACAGGGGAGCCCCGGTGGGAGCAGTTCTTC.

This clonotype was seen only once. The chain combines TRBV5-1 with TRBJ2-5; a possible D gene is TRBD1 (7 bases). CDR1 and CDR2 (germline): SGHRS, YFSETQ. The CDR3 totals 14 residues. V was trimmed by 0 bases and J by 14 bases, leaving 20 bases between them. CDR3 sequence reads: CASSLVLTGDRAYF. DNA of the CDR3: TGCGCCAGCAGCTTGGTTCTAACGGGAGACAGGGCTTACTTC.

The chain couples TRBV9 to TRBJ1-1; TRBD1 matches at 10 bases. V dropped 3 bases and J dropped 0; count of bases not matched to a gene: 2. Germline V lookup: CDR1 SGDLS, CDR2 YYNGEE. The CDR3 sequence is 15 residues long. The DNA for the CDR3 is TGTGCCAGCAGCGAGGACAGGGGGATGAACACTGAAGCTTTCTTT. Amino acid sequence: CASSEDRGMNTEAFF.

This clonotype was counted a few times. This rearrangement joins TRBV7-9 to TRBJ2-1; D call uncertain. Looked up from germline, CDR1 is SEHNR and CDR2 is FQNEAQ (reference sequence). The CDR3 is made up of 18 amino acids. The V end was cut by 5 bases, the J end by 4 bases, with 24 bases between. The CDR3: CASSPRPGVATLYNEQFF. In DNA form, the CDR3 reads TGTGCCAGCAGCCCCAGGCCCGGAGTCGCAACTTTATACAATGAGCAGTTCTTC.

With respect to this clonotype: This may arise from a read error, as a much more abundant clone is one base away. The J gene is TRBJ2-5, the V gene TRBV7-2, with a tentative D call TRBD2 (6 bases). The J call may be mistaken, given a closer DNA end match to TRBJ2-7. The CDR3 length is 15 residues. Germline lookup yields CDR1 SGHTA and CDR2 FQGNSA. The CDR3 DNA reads TGTGCCAGCAGTCCCGCCCCACTAGCAACCCACGAGCAGTACTTC. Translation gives CASSPAPLATHEQYF.

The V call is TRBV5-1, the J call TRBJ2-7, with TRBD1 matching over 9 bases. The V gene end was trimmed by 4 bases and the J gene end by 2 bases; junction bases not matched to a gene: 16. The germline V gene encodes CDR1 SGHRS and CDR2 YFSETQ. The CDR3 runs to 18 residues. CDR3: CASSHSSGTGGRPYEQYF. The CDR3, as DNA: TGCGCCAGCAGCCATAGTTCAGGAACAGGGGGCAGGCCCTACGAGCAGTACTTC.

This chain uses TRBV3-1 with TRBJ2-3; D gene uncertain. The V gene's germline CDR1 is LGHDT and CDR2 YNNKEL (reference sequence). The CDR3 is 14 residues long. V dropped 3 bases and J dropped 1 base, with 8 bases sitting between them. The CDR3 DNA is TGTGCCAGCAGCCATGGTTCGGGCACAGATACGCAGTATTTT. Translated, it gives CASSHGSGTDTQYF.

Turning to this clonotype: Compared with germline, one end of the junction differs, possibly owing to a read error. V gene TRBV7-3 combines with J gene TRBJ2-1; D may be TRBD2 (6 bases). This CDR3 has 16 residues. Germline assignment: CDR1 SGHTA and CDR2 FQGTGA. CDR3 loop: CASSLTGGATYNEQFF. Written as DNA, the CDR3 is TGTGCCAGCAGCCTAACGGGCGGGGCCACATACAATGAGCAGTTCTTC.

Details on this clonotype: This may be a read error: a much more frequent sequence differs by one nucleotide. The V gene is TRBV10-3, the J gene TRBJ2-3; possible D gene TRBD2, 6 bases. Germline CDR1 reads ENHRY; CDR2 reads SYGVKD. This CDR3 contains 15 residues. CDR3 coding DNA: TGTGCCGTCAGTGATACAGCGGGCACGTTCGATACGCAGTATTTT. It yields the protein CAVSDTAGTFDTQYF.

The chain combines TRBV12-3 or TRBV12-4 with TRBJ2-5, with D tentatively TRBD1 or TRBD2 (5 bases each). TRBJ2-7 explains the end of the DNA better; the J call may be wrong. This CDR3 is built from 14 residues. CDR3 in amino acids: CASSFGRAGVEQYF. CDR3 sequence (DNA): TGTGCCAGCAGTTTCGGCAGGGCCGGGGTCGAGCAGTACTTC.

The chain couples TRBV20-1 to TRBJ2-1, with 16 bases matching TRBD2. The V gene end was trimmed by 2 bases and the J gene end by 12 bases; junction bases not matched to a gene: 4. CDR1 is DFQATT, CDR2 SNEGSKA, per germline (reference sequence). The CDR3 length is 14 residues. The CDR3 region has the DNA TGCAGTGCTAGACTGGGACTAGCGGGAGGGGGGCAGTTCTTC. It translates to CSARLGLAGGGQFF.

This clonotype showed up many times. Here the CDR3 reads CASTGLSREQYF. CDR3 DNA sequence: TGCGCCAGCACCGGACTGTCGCGGGAGCAGTACTTC. The chain recombines TRBV10-2 with TRBJ2-7; D possibly corresponds to TRBD2 (5 bases). Trimming shortened V by 7 bases and J by 7 bases, and 14 bases separated the two germline ends. This CDR3 contains 12 residues. The germline gives CDR1 WSHSY, CDR2 SAAADI.

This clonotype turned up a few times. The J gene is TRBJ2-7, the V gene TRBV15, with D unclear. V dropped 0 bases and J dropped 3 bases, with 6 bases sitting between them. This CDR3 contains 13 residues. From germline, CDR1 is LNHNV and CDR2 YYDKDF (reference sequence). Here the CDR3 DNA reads TGTGCCACCAGCAGAGATCCAGACTACGAGCAGTACTTC. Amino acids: CATSRDPDYEQYF. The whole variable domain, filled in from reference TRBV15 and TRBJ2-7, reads DAMVIQNPRYQVTQFGKPVTLSCSQTLNHNVMYWYQQKSSQAPKLLFHYYDKDFNNEADTPDNFQSRRPNTSFCFLDIRSPGLGDTAMYLCATSRDPDYEQYFGPGTRLTVT.

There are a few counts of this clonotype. The CDR3 nucleotides read TGCAGTGCTCTTCGCCGCGAAGCTTTCTTT. Translation gives CSALRREAFF. The chain joins TRBV20-1 to TRBJ1-1, with unresolved D. The CDR3 is 10 residues long. CDR1 DFQATT and CDR2 SNEGSKA come from the germline V gene (reference sequence). V was clipped by 5 bases and J by 8 bases, with 9 bases between them.

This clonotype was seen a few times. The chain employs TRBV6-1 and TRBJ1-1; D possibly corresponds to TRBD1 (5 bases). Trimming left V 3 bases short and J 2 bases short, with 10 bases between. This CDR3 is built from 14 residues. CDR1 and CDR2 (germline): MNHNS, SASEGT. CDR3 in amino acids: CASSDGAVNTEAFF. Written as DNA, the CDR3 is TGTGCCAGCAGTGATGGGGCGGTAAACACTGAAGCTTTCTTT.

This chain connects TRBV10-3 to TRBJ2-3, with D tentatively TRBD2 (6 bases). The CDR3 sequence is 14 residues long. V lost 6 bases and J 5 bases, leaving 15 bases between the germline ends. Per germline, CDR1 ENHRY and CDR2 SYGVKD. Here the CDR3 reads CAISSGGQVDTQYF. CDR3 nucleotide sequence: TGTGCCATCAGCTCCGGGGGTCAGGTAGATACGCAGTATTTT.

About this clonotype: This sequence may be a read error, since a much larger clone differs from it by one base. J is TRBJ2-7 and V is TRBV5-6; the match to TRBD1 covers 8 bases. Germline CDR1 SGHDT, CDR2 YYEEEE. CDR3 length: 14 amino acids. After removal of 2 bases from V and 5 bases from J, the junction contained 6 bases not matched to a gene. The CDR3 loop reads CASSFGTGNHEQYF. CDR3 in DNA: TGTGCCAGCAGCTTTGGGACAGGCAACCACGAGCAGTACTTC.

CDR3 sequence: CSARTGLAAYEQYF. For the CDR3, the DNA is TGCAGTGCTAGAACAGGGCTAGCGGCATACGAGCAGTACTTC. The chain couples TRBV20-1 to TRBJ2-5; a possible D gene is TRBD2 (7 bases). The J call may not be correct, given that the DNA end is closer to TRBJ2-7. The CDR3 covers 14 residues. From germline, CDR1 is DFQATT and CDR2 SNEGSKA (reference sequence).

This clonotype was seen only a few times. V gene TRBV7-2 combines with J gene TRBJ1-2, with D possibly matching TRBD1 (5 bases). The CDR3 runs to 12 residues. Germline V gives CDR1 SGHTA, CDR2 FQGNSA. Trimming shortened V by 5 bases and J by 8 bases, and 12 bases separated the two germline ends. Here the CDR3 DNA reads TGTGCCAGCAGCACCGGGGCCGGGGGCTACACCTTC. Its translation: CASSTGAGGYTF.